Below are 32 T cell receptor beta chains sequenced from a single sample in a study of cytomegalovirus exposure and HLA in healthy donors. PCR amplification relied on 60 Vbeta primers (plus 13 Jbeta primers). Profiled with immunoSEQ multiplex PCR; TCRdb holds only in-frame clones, not every one. This table holds about 100,000 clones, approximately 70% found once. The specimen sequenced was PBMCs. The receptors stem from a man aged 30 to 39 in good health and CMV-seropositive.

The J gene is TRBJ2-5, the V gene TRBV29-1; 10 bases align to TRBD2. The CDR3 is made up of 14 amino acids. CDR1 and CDR2 (germline): SQVTM, ANQGSEA. J was trimmed by 5 bases and V by 3 bases; bases with no gene match: 6. CDR3 DNA sequence: TGCAGCGTTGACACCAGCGGGGGGGCCGAGACCCAGTACTTC. Its translation: CSVDTSGGAETQYF.

The V call is TRBV5-1, the J call TRBJ1-4, with 11 nucleotides matching TRBD1. The CDR3 consists of 18 residues. The V gene's germline CDR1 is SGHRS and CDR2 YFSETQ. V lost 4 bases, J lost 0 bases, and 8 bases stayed unmatched. The CDR3 protein is CASSQGQGATSTNEKLFF. The CDR3 DNA sequence: TGCGCCAGCAGCCAAGGACAGGGGGCGACTTCAACTAATGAAAAACTGTTTTTT. The whole variable domain, filled in from reference TRBV5-1 and TRBJ1-4, reads KAGVTQTPRYLIKTRGQQVTLSCSPISGHRSVSWYQQTPGQGLQFLFEYFSETQRNKGNFPGRFSGRQFSNSRSEMNVSTLELGDSALYLCASSQGQGATSTNEKLFFGSGTQLSVL.

The V and J genes are TRBV2 and TRBJ1-1, with TRBD1 identical over 7 bases. The V gene end was trimmed by 6 bases and the J gene end by 0 bases; junction bases not matched to a gene: 4. Germline V gene data show CDR1 as SNHLY and CDR2 as FYNNEI. The CDR3 consists of 14 residues. CDR3 coding DNA: TGTGCCAGCAGCCGACAGGGAATGAACACTGAAGCTTTCTTT. Residues: CASSRQGMNTEAFF.

In this sample, this clone turned up a few times. This chain joins TRBV5-1 and TRBJ2-1, with 9 positions matching TRBD2. The CDR3 runs to 16 residues. V shed 2 bases and J 4 bases; nucleotides not matched to a gene: 7. In germline, CDR1 is SGHRS, CDR2 YFSETQ. In DNA form, the CDR3 reads TGCGCCAGCAGCTTAGTAGCGGGGGACCTGTACAATGAGCAGTTCTTC. Translated: CASSLVAGDLYNEQFF. Full variable domain (missing parts from reference TRBV5-1 and TRBJ2-1): KAGVTQTPRYLIKTRGQQVTLSCSPISGHRSVSWYQQTPGQGLQFLFEYFSETQRNKGNFPGRFSGRQFSNSRSEMNVSTLELGDSALYLCASSLVAGDLYNEQFFGPGTRLTVL.

This clone occurred once. V usage is TRBV2 and J usage is TRBJ1-2, with TRBD1 as a possible D gene (5 bases). V gave up 6 bases and J gave up 4 bases, with 12 bases separating them. Germline CDR1 SNHLY, CDR2 FYNNEI. The CDR3 is made up of 13 amino acids. The CDR3: CASRDDSRYGYTF. The CDR3 DNA sequence: TGTGCCAGCAGGGACGACAGCCGCTATGGCTACACCTTC.

The chain recombines TRBV2 with TRBJ2-2; 8 positions match TRBD1. Per the germline V gene, CDR1 is SNHLY and CDR2 is FYNNEI. After removal of 3 bases from V and 4 bases from J, the junction contained 4 bases not matched to a gene. CDR3 length: 15 amino acids. CDR3 sequence (DNA): TGTGCCAGCAGTGATTCAGGGGGCGGCACCGGGGAGCTGTTTTTT. Translated: CASSDSGGGTGELFF. The full variable domain, in which reference TRBV2 and TRBJ2-2 provide the parts outside the CDR3, is EPEVTQTPSHQVTQMGQEVILRCVPISNHLYFYWYRQILGQKVEFLVSFYNNEISEKSEIFDDQFSVERPDGSNFTLKIRSTKLEDSAMYFCASSDSGGGTGELFFGEGSRLTVL.

The J gene is TRBJ2-3, the V gene TRBV9; TRBD1 might be the D (6 bases). Deletions cut 0 bases from V and 0 bases from J, with 14 bases between. Germline V gives CDR1 SGDLS, CDR2 YYNGEE. The CDR3 is 17 amino acids. In DNA, the CDR3 is TGTGCCAGCAGCGTAGATCAGGGGCACACTAGCACAGATACGCAGTATTTT. It codes for CASSVDQGHTSTDTQYF. Combining the CDR3 with reference TRBV9 and TRBJ2-3 gives the whole variable domain DSGVTQTPKHLITATGQRVTLRCSPRSGDLSVYWYQQSLDQGLQFLIQYYNGEERAKGNILERFSAQQFPDLHSELNLSSLELGDSALYFCASSVDQGHTSTDTQYFGPGTRLTVL.

The chain combines TRBV7-9 with TRBJ1-2; D perhaps matches TRBD1 (6 bases). CDR3 length: 14 residues. The ends were cut back, 4 bases at V and 2 bases at J, with 11 bases in the middle. From germline, CDR1 is SEHNR and CDR2 FQNEAQ (reference sequence). DNA of the CDR3: TGTGCCAGCAGCTCAGGGGTCGGAAACTATGGCTACACCTTC. Translated: CASSSGVGNYGYTF.

This clone was detected only once. This CDR3 is CASSPRRGGTDTQYF. The CDR3 DNA reads TGTGCCAGCAGCCCCCGAAGGGGGGGGACAGATACGCAGTATTTT. The J gene is TRBJ2-3, the V gene TRBV7-2; D possibly corresponds to TRBD2 (7 bases). The germline gives CDR1 SGHTA, CDR2 FQGNSA. V was clipped by 5 bases and J by 3 bases, with 15 bases between them. This CDR3 has 15 amino acids.

The V and J genes are TRBV5-5 and TRBJ2-1; D possibly corresponds to TRBD2 (6 bases). The V end was cut by 4 bases, the J end by 7 bases, with 15 bases between. This CDR3 is built from 14 residues. CDR1 is SGHKS and CDR2 is YYEKEE in the germline V gene (reference sequence). The CDR3 DNA sequence: TGTGCCAGCAGCCAGGACTATCCGGGGAATGAGCAGTTCTTC. This encodes CASSQDYPGNEQFF. The variable domain in full, completed from reference TRBV5-5 and TRBJ2-1, reads DAGVTQSPTHLIKTRGQQVTLRCSPISGHKSVSWYQQVLGQGPQFIFQYYEKEERGRGNFPDRFSARQFPNYSSELNVNALLLGDSALYLCASSQDYPGNEQFFGPGTRLTVL.

This clone was seen only once. The chain is built from TRBV4-2 and TRBJ1-3; perhaps TRBD1 as D (5 bases). Germline V gene sequence: CDR1 LGHNA, CDR2 YNFKEQ. V dropped 0 bases and J dropped 4 bases, with 10 bases sitting between them. The CDR3 runs 15 residues. CDR3 in amino acids: CASSQDRVAGNTIYF. For the CDR3, the DNA is TGTGCCAGCAGCCAAGACAGGGTGGCGGGAAACACCATATATTTT.

This clone was counted a few times. This chain uses TRBV5-8 with TRBJ1-4; TRBD1 agrees at 10 bases. V lost 4 bases, J lost 0 bases, and 3 bases stayed unmatched. Germline-derived CDR1 and CDR2 are SGHTS and YDEGEE. The CDR3 has 16 amino acids. CDR3 amino acids: CASSMGQGSTNEKLFF. The CDR3 nucleotides are TGTGCCAGCAGCATGGGACAGGGGTCAACTAATGAAAAACTGTTTTTT.

Regarding this clone: A junction boundary mismatches the germline segment, possibly from a read error. This chain links TRBV6-5 with TRBJ2-3, with 8 bases aligning to TRBD1. The length of the CDR3 is 13 residues. Germline loops: CDR1 MNHEY, CDR2 SVGAGI. The CDR3: CASSYPGTGLENF. The CDR3 bases are TGTGCCAGCAGTTACCCTGGGACAGGCCTGGAGAATTTT.

The gene calls are TRBV9 and TRBJ2-1, with TRBD1 matching 9 bases. The length of the CDR3 is 21 residues. The V gene's germline CDR1 is SGDLS and CDR2 YYNGEE. The V segment lost 2 bases and the J segment 0 bases; nucleotides outside the gene matches: 18. The CDR3 here is CASSVPHGQGSRLTSYNEQFF. CDR3 nucleotides: TGTGCCAGCAGCGTCCCCCATGGACAGGGGTCTCGTCTGACCTCCTACAATGAGCAGTTCTTC. The variable domain in full, with the rest retrieved from reference TRBV9 and TRBJ2-1, is DSGVTQTPKHLITATGQRVTLRCSPRSGDLSVYWYQQSLDQGLQFLIQYYNGEERAKGNILERFSAQQFPDLHSELNLSSLELGDSALYFCASSVPHGQGSRLTSYNEQFFGPGTRLTVL.

The chain carries TRBV11-2 and TRBJ2-1; D is possibly TRBD1 (6 bases). The CDR3 has 17 amino acids. Deletions cut 0 bases from V and 0 bases from J, with 12 bases between. Germline CDR1 and CDR2: SGHAT and FQNNGV. The CDR3 coding sequence is TGTGCCAGCAGCTTAGATCTAACAGGGAGCTCCTACAATGAGCAGTTCTTC. It is translated as CASSLDLTGSSYNEQFF.

The chain joins TRBV4-1 to TRBJ1-2; 7 nucleotides match TRBD1. The CDR3 totals 13 residues. Germline V gene lookup returns CDR1 MGHRA and CDR2 YSYEKL. Germline trimming cut 0 bases from V and 7 bases from J; bases unmatched to any gene: 2. CDR3 loop: CASSQEQGGGYTF. CDR3 in DNA: TGCGCCAGCAGCCAAGAGCAGGGGGGTGGCTACACCTTC.

The chain uses TRBV2 and TRBJ2-7; possible D gene TRBD2, 5 bases. Trimming took off 3 bases at V and 0 bases at J, with 12 bases between the two ends. The CDR3 contains 15 residues. Germline V gene lookup returns CDR1 SNHLY and CDR2 FYNNEI. The chain's CDR3 is CASSEYAGSSYEQYF. CDR3 bases: TGTGCCAGCAGTGAGTATGCGGGTAGCTCCTACGAGCAGTACTTC.

The chain employs TRBV5-5 and TRBJ2-3, with 8 bases aligning to TRBD2. The trim removed 4 bases at V and 4 bases at J, leaving 14 bases unmatched. CDR1 and CDR2 (germline): SGHKS, YYEKEE (reference sequence). The CDR3 contains 17 residues. The CDR3 protein is CASSPPSGGAPADTQYF. In nucleotides, the CDR3 is TGTGCCAGCAGCCCCCCCTCCGGGGGGGCCCCAGCAGATACGCAGTATTTT.

V usage is TRBV7-2 and J usage is TRBJ2-5; 7 bases are a match to TRBD2. Germline V gene data show CDR1 as SGHTA and CDR2 as FQGNSA. Unmatched junction bases numbered 14, after V lost 2 bases and J lost 5 bases. The CDR3 consists of 17 residues. The DNA of the CDR3 is TGTGCCAGCAGCTTACATCCGGGGAGGGGAACCAGGGAGACCCAGTACTTC. Protein: CASSLHPGRGTRETQYF.

This clone is a singleton in its sample. V gene TRBV30 combines with J gene TRBJ2-1; 11 nucleotides agree with TRBD2. Losses at the gene ends were 0 bases for V and 9 bases for J; bases not matched to a gene: 7. Germline V gene lookup returns CDR1 GTSNPN and CDR2 SVGIG (reference sequence). CDR3 length equals 15 residues. CDR3 nucleotide sequence: TGTGCCTGGAGTGTGTTAGCGGGGGGGATCGGTGAGCAGTTCTTC. It codes for CAWSVLAGGIGEQFF.

This clone was seen only a few times. The rearrangement links TRBV11-2 to TRBJ1-4; possibly TRBD1 for D (5 bases). Germline V CDR1 and CDR2: SGHAT, FQNNGV. The V and J ends lost 1 base and 8 bases respectively, with 11 bases between them. This CDR3 comprises 14 residues. The CDR3 DNA reads TGTGCCAGCAGCTTAGGTGGGGCTGGGGAAAAACTGTTTTTT. Translation gives CASSLGGAGEKLFF. Drawing the rest from reference TRBV11-2 and TRBJ1-4, the complete variable domain is EAGVAQSPRYKIIEKRQSVAFWCNPISGHATLYWYQQILGQGPKLLIQFQNNGVVDDSQLPKDRFSAERLKGVDSTLKIQPAKLEDSAVYLCASSLGGAGEKLFFGSGTQLSVL.

The V call is TRBV6-4, the J call TRBJ1-2, with 8 bases lining up with TRBD1. CDR1 is MRHNA, CDR2 SNTAGT, per germline. The trim removed 2 bases at V and 4 bases at J, leaving 6 bases unmatched. The CDR3 covers 15 residues. This CDR3 reads CASSDPYRGVYGYTF. In DNA form, the CDR3 reads TGTGCCAGCAGTGACCCTTACAGGGGGGTCTATGGCTACACCTTC.

The V call is TRBV21-1, the J call TRBJ1-1. TRBV21-1 represents a pseudogene. This CDR3 contains 16 residues. The CDR3 region is CASSSRGGGENTEAFF. CDR3 in DNA: TGTGCCAGCAGCTCCCGGGGCGGAGGGGAGAACACTGAAGCTTTCTTT.

This rearrangement joins TRBV4-1 to TRBJ1-6, with D possibly matching TRBD1 (5 bases). The V end was cut by 0 bases, the J end by 10 bases, with 19 bases between. This CDR3 comprises 17 residues. Germline CDR1 MGHRA, CDR2 YSYEKL. The CDR3 reads CASSQDQGGSFNSPLHF. DNA of the CDR3: TGCGCCAGCAGCCAAGATCAGGGCGGCAGTTTCAACTCACCCCTCCACTTT.

This chain joins TRBV9 and TRBJ1-1; 8 bases are a match to TRBD1. CDR1 is SGDLS, CDR2 YYNGEE, per germline. This CDR3 has 15 residues. Trimming cost V 3 bases and J 0 bases; bases outside gene matches: 4. CDR3 coding DNA: TGTGCCAGCAGCGAGACAGGGGTTATGAACACTGAAGCTTTCTTT. Its translation: CASSETGVMNTEAFF. Complete variable domain (other parts from reference TRBV9 and TRBJ1-1): DSGVTQTPKHLITATGQRVTLRCSPRSGDLSVYWYQQSLDQGLQFLIQYYNGEERAKGNILERFSAQQFPDLHSELNLSSLELGDSALYFCASSETGVMNTEAFFGQGTRLTVV.

The genes are TRBV2 and TRBJ2-7; 8 positions match TRBD1. V was pared by 3 bases and J by 3 bases, with 10 bases of the junction left unmatched. Per germline, CDR1 SNHLY and CDR2 FYNNEI. This CDR3 comprises 16 residues. CDR3 protein: CASSDYGTGLSYEQYF. In DNA, the CDR3 is TGTGCCAGCAGTGATTACGGGACAGGCCTAAGCTACGAGCAGTACTTC.

This rearrangement joins TRBV19 to TRBJ2-1; 7 bases match TRBD1. Looked up from germline, CDR1 is LNHDA and CDR2 is SQIVND (reference sequence). This CDR3 is built from 15 residues. V trimming: 0 bases; J trimming: 7 bases; junction bases outside the gene matches: 6. The CDR3 nucleotides read TGTGCCAGTAGTATAGATCTGGCAGGGGGTAATGAGCAGTTCTTC. Protein sequence: CASSIDLAGGNEQFF.

This chain links TRBV6-5 with TRBJ1-2; a possible D gene is TRBD1 (6 bases). Germline V CDR1 and CDR2: MNHEY, SVGAGI. This CDR3 contains 12 residues. The CDR3 is CSTRDTSYGYTF. DNA for the CDR3: TGTTCAACCCGGGACACCTCTTATGGCTACACCTTC.

The CDR3 nucleotides are TGCGCCAGCAGCTTGGAGGGGGACACCATATATTTT. This translates into CASSLEGDTIYF. The gene calls are TRBV5-1 and TRBJ1-3; TRBD1 might be the D (6 bases). The CDR3 loop spans 12 amino acids. Germline V CDR1 and CDR2: SGHRS, YFSETQ. The ends were cut back, 0 bases at V and 8 bases at J, with 6 bases in the middle.

This chain links TRBV7-6 with TRBJ2-7; D unresolved. Germline CDR1 and CDR2: SGHVS and FNYEAQ. V gave up 5 bases and J gave up 4 bases, with 9 bases separating them. This CDR3 contains 12 residues. CDR3: CASSPGPYEQYF. The CDR3 coding sequence is TGTGCCAGCAGCCCAGGTCCTTACGAGCAGTACTTC.

This clone came up once. The V call is TRBV11-1, the J call TRBJ1-3; D is unresolved. Trimming took off 3 bases at V and 4 bases at J, with 10 bases between the two ends. The CDR3 covers 14 residues. Germline V gene lookup returns CDR1 SGHAT and CDR2 FQDESV (reference sequence). CDR3 coding DNA: TGTGCCAGCAGCTTCACATCAGCGGGAAACACCATATATTTT. Translating it yields CASSFTSAGNTIYF.

This chain joins TRBV2 and TRBJ1-5, with 10 bases matching TRBD1. This CDR3 has 19 amino acids. Germline CDR1 and CDR2: SNHLY and FYNNEI. V lost 8 bases and J lost 0; bases outside the gene matches: 16. CDR3 in DNA: TGTGCCAGCGGGACAGGGGAGGCCCATCGGGTTTATAGCAATCAGCCCCAGCATTTT. Translation: CASGTGEAHRVYSNQPQHF. The variable domain in full, with the rest retrieved from reference TRBV2 and TRBJ1-5, is EPEVTQTPSHQVTQMGQEVILRCVPISNHLYFYWYRQILGQKVEFLVSFYNNEISEKSEIFDDQFSVERPDGSNFTLKIRSTKLEDSAMYFCASGTGEAHRVYSNQPQHFGDGTRLSIL.